The subject of this entry is one T cell receptor beta chain. Its antigen is not known. This sample is part of a study of cytomegalovirus exposure and HLA in healthy donors. Whole-study context: Earlier, 95 million to 130 million unique TCR beta sequences were recovered from about 200 million T cells by an analysis.

V was pared by 4 bases and J by 10 bases, with 19 bases between. The germline V gene has CDR1 MNHEY and CDR2 SMNVEV (reference sequence). The CDR3 has 14 residues. Study-level results: A few CMV-associated chains were confirmed in vitro to be specific for CMV antigens. The majority of CMV-associated TCR beta chains were reported as apparently HLA-restricted in a later analysis. There were some V segments, including TRBV6-2 and TRBV6-3, excluded as indistinguishable.

Primers included in the PCR were 60 Vbeta and 13 Jbeta primers. Only in-frame clones appear in the TCRdb table, and some are missing; sequencing was by immunoSEQ multiplex PCR. The profile shows 62,000 or so clones, roughly 84% of them singletons. Sequenced sample: PBMCs. V gene TRBV27 combines with J gene TRBJ1-2, with D possibly being TRBD1 (6 bases). This clonotype originated in a man aged 25-40 years in good health and CMV-seronegative. The CDR3 loop reads CASSSPGQGLAYTF. CDR3 coding DNA: TGTGCCAGCAGTTCCCCGGGACAAGGGCTAGCCTACACCTTC.